These 6 T cell receptor beta chains were sequenced from one sample in a study of early T cells in non-severe SARS-CoV-2 infection. In TCRdb, the 5' RACE reads were re-called with MiXCR into one record per CDR3 protein. The sample carries about 41,000 distinct CDR3 sequences, roughly 10% recorded once. What was sequenced was whole blood. The receptors derive from an adult who was a healthcare worker with PCR-confirmed SARS-CoV-2 infection or an uninfected control (not recorded which).

This clonotype was counted many times. The gene calls are TRBV20-1 and TRBJ1-1, with D unresolved. Germline CDR1 is DFQATT and CDR2 is SNEGSKA (reference sequence). The CDR3 length is 13 residues. V gave up 3 bases and J gave up 3 bases, with 11 bases separating them. CDR3 amino acids: CSASHGGHTEAFF. Here the CDR3 DNA reads TGCAGTGCTAGTCATGGTGGTCACACTGAAGCTTTCTTT.

This clonotype was found many times. The chain combines TRBV29-1 with TRBJ2-3, with D perhaps TRBD1 or TRBD2 (5 bases each). The CDR3 spans 12 residues. The V gene's germline CDR1 is SQVTM and CDR2 ANQGSEA. V dropped 0 bases and J dropped 14 bases, with 15 bases sitting between them. CDR3 residues: CSVEDRVGVRYF. CDR3 nucleotides: TGCAGCGTTGAAGACAGAGTGGGGGTGAGGTATTTT.

This clonotype occurred many times. The chain employs TRBV28 and TRBJ1-2, with 10 nucleotides matching TRBD1. CDR1 and CDR2 from the germline V gene are MDHEN and SYDVKM. The CDR3 runs to 15 residues. V shed 4 bases and J 6 bases; nucleotides not matched to a gene: 8. The CDR3 DNA is TGTGCCAGCAGTTGGGGACAGGGGTATGTGAATGGCTACACCTTC. It codes for CASSWGQGYVNGYTF.

The chain couples TRBV18 to TRBJ2-5; TRBD1 matches 7 bases. Germline trimming cut 3 bases from V and 2 bases from J; bases unmatched to any gene: 3. CDR3 size: 14 residues. Germline loops: CDR1 KGHSH, CDR2 LQKENI. CDR3 coding DNA: TGTGCCAGCTCACCGGACAGGATACAAGAGACCCAGTACTTC. It yields the protein CASSPDRIQETQYF.

This clonotype is labeled as medium-sized (0.01 to 0.1%). The CDR3 here is CASRALQGTQYF. The CDR3 DNA follows: TGTGCCAGCAGAGCCCTCCAGGGTACGCAGTATTTT. The chain recombines TRBV7-2 with TRBJ2-3, with a tentative D call TRBD1 (5 bases). There are 12 residues in the CDR3. The germline CDR1 and CDR2 sequences are SGHTA and FQGNSA. The V and J ends lost 6 bases and 8 bases respectively, with 12 bases between them. The entire variable domain, with the rest obtained from reference TRBV7-2 and TRBJ2-3, is as follows: GAGVSQSPSNKVTEKGKDVELRCDPISGHTALYWYRQSLGQGLEFLIYFQGNSAPDKSGLPSDRFSAERTGGSVSTLTIQRTQQEDSAVYLCASRALQGTQYFGPGTRLTVL.

This clonotype has a count of ten or more. The chain recombines TRBV4-3 with TRBJ1-6; D perhaps matches TRBD1 (5 bases). Trimming stripped 4 bases from V and 8 bases from J, with 15 bases between. The CDR3 consists of 15 residues. The germline V gene has CDR1 LGHNA and CDR2 YSLEER. CDR3 amino acids: CASSPQSPGDSPLHF. The CDR3 DNA is TGCGCCAGCAGCCCTCAATCGCCGGGGGATTCACCCCTCCACTTT.